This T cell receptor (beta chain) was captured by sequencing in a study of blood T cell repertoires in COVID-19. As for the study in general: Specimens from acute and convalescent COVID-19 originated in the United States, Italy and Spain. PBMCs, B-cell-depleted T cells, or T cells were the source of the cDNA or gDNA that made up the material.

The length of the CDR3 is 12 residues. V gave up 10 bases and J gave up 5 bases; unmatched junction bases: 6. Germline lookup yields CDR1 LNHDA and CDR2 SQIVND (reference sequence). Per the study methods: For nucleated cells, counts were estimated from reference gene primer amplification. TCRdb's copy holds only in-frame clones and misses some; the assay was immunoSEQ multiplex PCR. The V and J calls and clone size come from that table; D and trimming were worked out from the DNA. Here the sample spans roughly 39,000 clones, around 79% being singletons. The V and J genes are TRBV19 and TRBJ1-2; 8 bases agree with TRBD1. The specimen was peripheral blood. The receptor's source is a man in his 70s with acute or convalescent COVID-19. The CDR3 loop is CATLDRVYGYTF. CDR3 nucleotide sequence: TGTGCCACTCTGGACAGGGTGTATGGCTACACCTTC.